One sample yielded the 15 T cell receptor beta chains listed below, sequenced in a study of T cell responses to AZD1222 COVID-19 vaccine. Data came from immunoSEQ multiplex PCR; TCRdb stores just in-frame clones and leaves some out. The data contain about 89,000 clones, more than 70% of them singletons. The sequences come from peripheral blood, collected 28 days after the second AZD1222 dose. The receptors shown here come from an adult who received the AZD1222 COVID-19 vaccine.

The chain employs TRBV5-1 and TRBJ2-1; weak D call: TRBD1 (5 bases). Deletions cut 1 base from V and 7 bases from J, with 12 bases between. In germline, CDR1 is SGHRS, CDR2 YFSETQ. CDR3 length: 14 residues. CDR3 bases: TGCGCCAGCAGCTTGTATGAGACAGTAAATGAGCAGTTCTTC. Translated: CASSLYETVNEQFF.

The J gene is TRBJ2-2, the V gene TRBV3-1 (or the pseudogene TRBV3-2); maybe TRBD1 (6 bases). This CDR3 region has 16 residues. In germline, CDR1 is LGHDT, CDR2 YNNKEL (reference sequence). Trimming stripped 2 bases from V and 0 bases from J, with 10 bases between. The CDR3 here is CASSQRQGSNTGELFF. CDR3 nucleotide sequence: TGTGCCAGCAGCCAACGGCAGGGGTCGAACACCGGGGAGCTGTTTTTT.

This clone appeared a few times. This chain links TRBV6-5 with TRBJ1-6; D not certain. The ends were cut back, 0 bases at V and 8 bases at J, with 14 bases in the middle. The CDR3 loop spans 16 amino acids. Germline CDR1 is MNHEY and CDR2 is SVGAGI. The CDR3 DNA reads TGTGCCAGCAGTTACTCGATCTTGGCTGTCGATTCACCCCTCCACTTT. This translates into CASSYSILAVDSPLHF.

This chain links TRBV7-9 with TRBJ1-1; the D is unclear. The germline V and J ends were trimmed by 0 bases and 3 bases, with 5 bases remaining between them. The CDR3 spans 13 residues. Germline assignment: CDR1 SEHNR and CDR2 FQNEAQ (reference sequence). In DNA, the CDR3 is TGTGCCAGCAGCTTAGCCCAGTACACTGAAGCTTTCTTT. Its translation: CASSLAQYTEAFF.

The chain recombines TRBV3-1 (or the pseudogene TRBV3-2) with TRBJ2-5; 8 bases are a match to TRBD2. From germline, CDR1 is LGHDT and CDR2 YNNKEL (reference sequence). CDR3 length: 15 amino acids. Germline trimming cut 3 bases from V and 0 bases from J; bases unmatched to any gene: 3. CDR3 protein: CASSQFSGDQETQYF. The CDR3 nucleotides are TGTGCCAGCAGCCAGTTTAGCGGGGACCAAGAGACCCAGTACTTC.

The rearrangement links TRBV7-2 to TRBJ2-1, with TRBD2 as a possible D gene (5 bases). In germline, CDR1 is SGHTA, CDR2 FQGNSA. This CDR3 is 15 amino acids long. Trimming took off 6 bases at V and 0 bases at J, with 12 bases between the two ends. The CDR3 DNA sequence: TGTGCCAGCAGAGGAGGTCGAGGCTCCTACAATGAGCAGTTCTTC. Protein sequence: CASRGGRGSYNEQFF.

The V call is TRBV28, the J call TRBJ1-4; D remains ambiguous. CDR3 length equals 12 residues. V lost 7 bases to trimming and J lost 7 bases, with 10 bases between them. Germline V gene sequence: CDR1 MDHEN, CDR2 SYDVKM. The CDR3 DNA reads TGTGCCAGCAAGGGCAGTGGTGAAAAACTGTTTTTT. It codes for CASKGSGEKLFF. Supplemented by reference TRBV28 and TRBJ1-4, the full variable domain reads DVKVTQSSRYLVKRTGEKVFLECVQDMDHENMFWYRQDPGLGLRLIYFSYDVKMKEKGDIPEGYSVSREKKERFSLILESASTNQTSMYLCASKGSGEKLFFGSGTQLSVL.

This sequence joins TRBV28 and TRBJ2-7, with TRBD2 as a possible D gene (6 bases). The CDR3 consists of 16 residues. Trimming pared 5 bases from V and 2 bases from J, leaving 19 bases between. Germline V CDR1 and CDR2: MDHEN, SYDVKM. The CDR3 protein is CASSPSGRRGTYEQYF. CDR3 DNA: TGTGCCAGCAGTCCATCGGGGAGGCGAGGGACCTACGAGCAGTACTTC.

V usage is TRBV5-1 and J usage is TRBJ2-2, with 9 bases aligning to TRBD2. Trimming at V came to 4 bases and at J to 7 bases, leaving 5 bases not matched to a gene. The CDR3 consists of 14 residues. Germline values: CDR1 SGHRS, CDR2 YFSETQ. Here the CDR3 DNA reads TGCGCCAGCAGCCCGGGACTAGCTGGCGGGGAGCTGTTTTTT. As protein: CASSPGLAGGELFF.

The chain is built from TRBV30 and TRBJ1-4; D remains ambiguous. Germline V gene sequence: CDR1 GTSNPN, CDR2 SVGIG (reference sequence). CDR3 length: 13 residues. Trimming left V 0 bases short and J 13 bases short, with 15 bases between. The CDR3 DNA reads as TGTGCCTGGAGTGTAGTGGCCGCCACCGGACTGTTTTTT. Translation: CAWSVVAATGLFF.

The chain has TRBV19 and TRBJ1-5, with 12 bases identical to TRBD1. CDR1 and CDR2 (germline): LNHDA, SQIVND (reference sequence). The ends lost 6 bases at V and 7 bases at J; junction bases unmatched: 4. CDR3 length equals 14 residues. The CDR3 DNA reads TGTGCCAGTAGCGGGACAGGGGGCTTGCAGCCCCAGCATTTT. Translating gives CASSGTGGLQPQHF.

The chain carries TRBV19 and TRBJ1-2, with D perhaps TRBD1 (5 bases). V shed 10 bases and J shed 8 bases, with 20 bases lying between them. Germline V lookup: CDR1 LNHDA, CDR2 SQIVND (reference sequence). The CDR3 contains 13 residues. In nucleotides, the CDR3 is TGTGCCACCCGATCCGGCGGCAGGGAAGGCTACACCTTC. It yields the protein CATRSGGREGYTF.

The chain joins TRBV7-8 to TRBJ1-4; D is ambiguous. Germline loops: CDR1 SGHVS, CDR2 FQNEAQ. Trimming cost V 1 base and J 8 bases, with 11 bases left between them. This CDR3 has 14 residues. The DNA of the CDR3 is TGTGCCAGCAGCTTAGTGATGGGCGGAGAAAAACTGTTTTTT. Amino acid sequence: CASSLVMGGEKLFF.

The chain uses TRBV5-1 and TRBJ1-5; D uncertain. Germline loops: CDR1 SGHRS, CDR2 YFSETQ. This CDR3 contains 15 residues. Trimming took off 8 bases at V and 0 bases at J, with 15 bases between the two ends. The CDR3, as DNA: TGCGCCAGTCGCCCCGCCGTAAATAGCAATCAGCCCCAGCATTTT. Residues: CASRPAVNSNQPQHF.

The J gene is TRBJ2-3, the V gene TRBV6-4, with unresolved D. This CDR3 region has 13 residues. Trimming took off 2 bases at V and 2 bases at J, with 5 bases between the two ends. Per germline, CDR1 MRHNA and CDR2 SNTAGT. As DNA, the CDR3 is TGTGCCAGCAGTGACAGTTACACAGATACGCAGTATTTT. Its protein product is CASSDSYTDTQYF.